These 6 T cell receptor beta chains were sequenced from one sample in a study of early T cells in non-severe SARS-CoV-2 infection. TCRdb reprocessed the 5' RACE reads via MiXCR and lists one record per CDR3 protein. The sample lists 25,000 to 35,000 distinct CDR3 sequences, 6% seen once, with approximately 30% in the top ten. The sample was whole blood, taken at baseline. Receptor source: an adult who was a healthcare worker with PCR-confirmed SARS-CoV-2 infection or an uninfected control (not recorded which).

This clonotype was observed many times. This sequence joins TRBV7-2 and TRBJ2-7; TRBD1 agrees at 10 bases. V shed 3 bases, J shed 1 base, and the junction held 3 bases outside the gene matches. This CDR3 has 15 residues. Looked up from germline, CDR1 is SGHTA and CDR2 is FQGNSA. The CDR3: CASSFWTGGSYEQYF. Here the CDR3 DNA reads TGTGCCAGCAGCTTCTGGACAGGGGGTTCCTACGAGCAGTACTTC.

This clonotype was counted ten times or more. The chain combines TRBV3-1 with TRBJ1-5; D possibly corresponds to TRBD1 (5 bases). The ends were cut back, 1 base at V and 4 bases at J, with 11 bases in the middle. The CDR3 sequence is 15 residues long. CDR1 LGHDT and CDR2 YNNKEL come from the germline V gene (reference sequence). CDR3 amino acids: CASSQGQGPNQPQHF. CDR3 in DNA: TGTGCCAGCAGCCAAGGGCAGGGCCCGAATCAGCCCCAGCATTTT.

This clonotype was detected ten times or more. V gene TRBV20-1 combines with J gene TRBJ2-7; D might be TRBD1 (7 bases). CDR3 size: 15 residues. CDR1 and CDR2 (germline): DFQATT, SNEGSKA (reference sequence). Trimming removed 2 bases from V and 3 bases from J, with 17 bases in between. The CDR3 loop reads CSARSSTGRDYEQYF. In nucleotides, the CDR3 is TGCAGTGCTAGATCTTCGACAGGGCGGGACTACGAGCAGTACTTC.

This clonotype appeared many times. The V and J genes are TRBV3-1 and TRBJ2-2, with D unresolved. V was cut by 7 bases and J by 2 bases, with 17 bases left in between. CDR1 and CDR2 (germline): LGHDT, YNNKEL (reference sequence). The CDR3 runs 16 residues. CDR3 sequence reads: CASTARRKKNTGELFF. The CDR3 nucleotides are TGTGCCAGCACCGCCAGGCGGAAGAAAAACACCGGGGAGCTGTTTTTT.

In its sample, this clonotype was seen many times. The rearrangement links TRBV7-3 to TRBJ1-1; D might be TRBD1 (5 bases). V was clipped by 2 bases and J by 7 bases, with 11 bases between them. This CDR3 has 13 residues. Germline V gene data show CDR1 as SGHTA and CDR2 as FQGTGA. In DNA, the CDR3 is TGTGCCAGCAGCTTAGAGAGGGGCGGTGAAGCTTTCTTT. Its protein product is CASSLERGGEAFF.

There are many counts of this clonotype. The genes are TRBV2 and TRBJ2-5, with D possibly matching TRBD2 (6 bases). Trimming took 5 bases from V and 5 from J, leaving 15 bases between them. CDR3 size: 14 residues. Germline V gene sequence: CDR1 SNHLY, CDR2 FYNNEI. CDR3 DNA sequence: TGTGCCAGCAGTTTCTTGACTAGTATCGAGACCCAGTACTTC. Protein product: CASSFLTSIETQYF.